Below, one T cell receptor beta chain is given with its context. Its specificity is unknown. The repertoire was sequenced with immunoSEQ multiplex PCR; TCRdb's copy has only in-frame clones and lacks some. The sample contains some 69,000 clones, 65% to 85% of which appear only once. Before sequencing, viral peptide pools were used by the ViraFEST assay to expand antigen-specific CD4+ T cells. A 10-day culture period preceded the isolation of CD4+ T cells. People in the vaccine group had not been infected with SARS-CoV-2 before, and their nucleocapsid antibodies were negative. This record belongs to a study of vaccination effects on CD4 cells after COVID-19. The germline gives CDR1 MNHEY, CDR2 SVGAGI. V gave up 7 bases and J gave up 4 bases; unmatched junction bases: 11. CDR3 length: 15 amino acids.

This TCR was recovered from a human donor who received a COVID-19 vaccine. V usage is TRBV6-5 and J usage is TRBJ1-2; 8 positions match TRBD1. Material: CD4+ T cells from PBMCs cultured with HCoV-NL63 spike peptides, obtained before COVID-19 vaccination. The CDR3: CASIVSTGASYGYTF. The CDR3, as DNA: TGTGCCAGCATCGTGTCGACAGGGGCTTCCTATGGCTACACCTTC.